Below, 32 T cell receptor beta chains from the same sample are listed, as sequenced in a study of T cell repertoires in cytomegalovirus infection. A single record per CDR3 protein comes from TCRdb applying MiXCR to the reads. The sample consists of around 450,000 distinct CDR3 sequences, around 10% of them appearing once. What was sequenced was PBMCs. The receptors come from a human donor in good health (CMV status not recorded). Some clones in this sample may be carry-over from other donors' samples.

The chain carries TRBV20-1 and TRBJ2-7, with no clear D. Germline loops: CDR1 DFQATT, CDR2 SNEGSKA (reference sequence). V was pared by 0 bases and J by 4 bases, with 4 bases between. The CDR3 length is 11 residues. CDR3 amino acids: CSARERYEQYF. CDR3 nucleotide sequence: TGCAGTGCTAGAGAGAGATACGAGCAGTACTTC.

This clonotype occurred many times. The V gene is TRBV6-2 or TRBV6-3, the J gene TRBJ2-5, with a tentative D call TRBD1 (6 bases). This CDR3 contains 13 residues. V was pared by 2 bases and J by 7 bases, with 11 bases between. The germline gives CDR1 MNHEY, CDR2 SVGEGT. Written as DNA, the CDR3 is TGTGCCAGCAGTTACGGGGGCCTCGGGACCCAGTACTTC. Its translation is CASSYGGLGTQYF.

This clonotype has at least ten counts. The genes are TRBV12-3 or TRBV12-4 and TRBJ2-7, with 10 positions matching TRBD1. Trimming took 3 bases from V and 3 from J; bases not matched to a gene: 8. CDR3 length equals 16 residues. The CDR3 sequence is CASSFQGTGALYEQYF. In DNA form, the CDR3 reads TGTGCCAGCAGTTTTCAAGGGACAGGGGCTCTCTACGAGCAGTACTTC.

There are many counts of this clonotype. The V and J genes are TRBV6-2 or TRBV6-3 and TRBJ2-7; 9 bases fit TRBD1. J gave up 5 bases and V 4 bases, and 9 bases lay outside the gene matches. The CDR3 consists of 15 residues. Germline assignment: CDR1 MNHEY and CDR2 SVGEGT. The CDR3 loop reads CASSFGTGGFDEQYF. CDR3 nucleotides: TGTGCCAGCAGTTTCGGAACAGGGGGCTTTGACGAGCAGTACTTC.

The chain joins TRBV20-1 to TRBJ2-7, with a possible D match to TRBD1 (6 bases). V lost 2 bases and J 7 bases, leaving 12 bases between the germline ends. Germline lookup yields CDR1 DFQATT and CDR2 SNEGSKA (reference sequence). CDR3 length: 12 residues. The chain's CDR3 is CSARISQGEQYF. In nucleotides, the CDR3 is TGCAGTGCTAGAATATCCCAGGGGGAGCAGTACTTC.

This chain connects TRBV18 to TRBJ1-2; 8 bases fit TRBD1. Trimming removed 3 bases from V and 4 bases from J; junction bases left unmatched: 1. The V gene's germline CDR1 is KGHSH and CDR2 LQKENI. This CDR3 region has 13 residues. The CDR3 region is CASSPTGAYGYTF. DNA for the CDR3: TGTGCCAGCTCACCGACAGGGGCCTATGGCTACACCTTC.

The chain has TRBV28 and TRBJ2-7; D is tentatively TRBD1 or TRBD2 (5 bases each). Germline CDR1 and CDR2: MDHEN and SYDVKM. The CDR3 is made up of 15 amino acids. V was clipped by 4 bases and J by 3 bases, with 16 bases between them. The CDR3 DNA reads TGTGCCAGCAGTTCAGATACGGGACGACGCTACGAGCAGTACTTC. Residues: CASSSDTGRRYEQYF.

This clonotype appeared many times. This sequence joins TRBV28 and TRBJ2-1; 8 nucleotides align to TRBD1. The length of the CDR3 is 15 residues. The germline gives CDR1 MDHEN, CDR2 SYDVKM. After removal of 5 bases from V and 3 bases from J, the junction contained 6 bases not matched to a gene. The CDR3 loop reads CASSPRDRIYNEQFF. DNA for the CDR3: TGTGCCAGCAGTCCCCGGGACAGGATCTACAATGAGCAGTTCTTC.

The rearrangement links TRBV15 to TRBJ1-2; D is unresolved. CDR3 length equals 14 residues. In germline, CDR1 is LNHNV, CDR2 YYDKDF (reference sequence). The V end was cut by 0 bases, the J end by 3 bases, with 8 bases between. The CDR3 loop is CATSRDRGDYGYTF. The DNA for the CDR3 is TGTGCCACCAGCAGAGATCGGGGAGACTATGGCTACACCTTC.

There are many counts of this clonotype. V gene TRBV19 combines with J gene TRBJ2-2, with D possibly being TRBD1 (6 bases). Germline V gives CDR1 LNHDA, CDR2 SQIVND (reference sequence). The CDR3 covers 14 residues. Trimming took off 9 bases at V and 4 bases at J, with 15 bases between the two ends. CDR3 in DNA: TGTGCCAGCCTCTCAGGGGTGCTCACCGGGGAGCTGTTTTTT. As protein: CASLSGVLTGELFF. The full variable domain, rest sourced from reference TRBV19 and TRBJ2-2, is DGGITQSPKYLFRKEGQNVTLSCEQNLNHDAMYWYRQDPGQGLRLIYYSQIVNDFQKGDIAEGYSVSREKKESFPLTVTSAQKNPTAFYLCASLSGVLTGELFFGEGSRLTVL.

This clonotype appeared a single time. The chain recombines TRBV6-6 with TRBJ2-7; maybe TRBD2 (6 bases). The CDR3 length is 14 residues. CDR1 is MNHNY and CDR2 is SVGAGI in the germline V gene (reference sequence). Trimming stripped 2 bases from V and 4 bases from J, with 12 bases between. CDR3 loop: CASSYGGAGYEQYF. DNA for the CDR3: TGTGCCAGCAGTTACGGGGGAGCGGGTTACGAGCAGTACTTC.

Many counts were recorded for this clonotype. CDR3 in amino acids: CASSLKGDGTEAFF. As DNA, the CDR3 is TGTGCCAGCAGTTTAAAGGGGGATGGCACTGAAGCTTTCTTT. V gene TRBV12-3 or TRBV12-4 combines with J gene TRBJ1-1, with D maybe TRBD1 (6 bases). This CDR3 has 14 residues. The V end was cut by 2 bases, the J end by 4 bases, with 11 bases between.

This clonotype showed up many times. J is TRBJ1-1 and V is TRBV2, with a weak D call TRBD1 (6 bases). The V and J ends lost 8 bases and 4 bases respectively, with 17 bases between them. Germline CDR1 and CDR2: SNHLY and FYNNEI. The CDR3 totals 14 residues. The CDR3 loop is CASLMLRGGTEAFF. The CDR3 bases are TGTGCCAGCTTGATGCTCAGAGGGGGCACTGAAGCTTTCTTT.

DNA of the CDR3: TGTGCCAGCAGCGATGGTTGGGGGGGCACAGATACGCAGTATTTT. Translating gives CASSDGWGGTDTQYF. The chain has TRBV27 and TRBJ2-3; D perhaps matches TRBD2 (6 bases). The germline V gene has CDR1 MNHEY and CDR2 SMNVEV (reference sequence). There are 15 residues in the CDR3. Between the trimmed V and J ends, which lost 6 bases and 1 base, there was a span of 14 bases.

The V call is TRBV27, the J call TRBJ1-2; the D is unclear. Germline V gives CDR1 MNHEY, CDR2 SMNVEV (reference sequence). The CDR3 is 15 amino acids. V was trimmed by 3 bases and J by 4 bases, leaving 15 bases between them. The CDR3 loop is CASSFWAGSPYGYTF. The DNA for the CDR3 is TGTGCCAGCAGTTTTTGGGCGGGATCCCCCTATGGCTACACCTTC.

This clonotype was counted at least ten times. The chain carries TRBV19 and TRBJ2-7; 10 nucleotides align to TRBD1. Looked up from germline, CDR1 is LNHDA and CDR2 is SQIVND (reference sequence). The junction had 8 bases not matched to a gene; V was cut back by 5 bases and J by 7 bases. The CDR3 is made up of 14 amino acids. The CDR3 loop is CASSPDRGPREQYF. In DNA, the CDR3 is TGTGCCAGTAGTCCCGACAGGGGGCCTAGGGAGCAGTACTTC. The whole variable domain, remainder taken from reference TRBV19 and TRBJ2-7, is DGGITQSPKYLFRKEGQNVTLSCEQNLNHDAMYWYRQDPGQGLRLIYYSQIVNDFQKGDIAEGYSVSREKKESFPLTVTSAQKNPTAFYLCASSPDRGPREQYFGPGTRLTVT.

J is TRBJ2-2 and V is TRBV20-1; tentative D call: TRBD2 (6 bases). The CDR3 totals 12 residues. Germline-derived CDR1 and CDR2 are DFQATT and SNEGSKA (reference sequence). V shed 5 bases and J shed 8 bases, with 12 bases lying between them. In nucleotides, the CDR3 is TGCAGTGCTCCCGATGGGGGGGGGGAGCTGTTTTTT. Translating it yields CSAPDGGGELFF.

This clonotype was picked up many times. The CDR3 DNA follows: TGTGCCAGCAGCGCCCAGGGTTTTCACGAGCAGTACTTC. Its protein is CASSAQGFHEQYF. The chain recombines TRBV7-9 with TRBJ2-7; perhaps TRBD1 as D (5 bases). The CDR3 extends over 13 amino acids. Trimming cost V 5 bases and J 5 bases, with 13 bases left between them. Germline V gives CDR1 SEHNR, CDR2 FQNEAQ (reference sequence). The full variable domain, rest sourced from reference TRBV7-9 and TRBJ2-7, is DTGVSQNPRHKITKRGQNVTFRCDPISEHNRLYWYRQTLGQGPEFLTYFQNEAQLEKSRLLSDRFSAERPKGSFSTLEIQRTEQGDSAMYLCASSAQGFHEQYFGPGTRLTVT.

This clonotype occurred many times. V is TRBV27 and J is TRBJ2-7; 7 bases are a match to TRBD1. J was trimmed by 3 bases and V by 9 bases; bases with no gene match: 5. The CDR3 is 12 amino acids. Per germline, CDR1 MNHEY and CDR2 SMNVEV (reference sequence). The CDR3 loop is CASRDSFYEQYF. CDR3 DNA sequence: TGTGCCAGTAGGGACAGTTTCTACGAGCAGTACTTC.

This clonotype has ten or more counts. The chain combines TRBV5-4 with TRBJ2-7; TRBD1 matches 8 bases. The CDR3 has 15 residues. Germline V lookup: CDR1 SGHNT, CDR2 YYREEE (reference sequence). V lost 3 bases to trimming and J lost 1 base; unmatched junction nucleotides: 6. CDR3 protein: CASSSTDRGSYEQYF. In nucleotides, the CDR3 is TGTGCCAGCAGCTCCACCGACAGGGGATCCTACGAGCAGTACTTC.

Ten or more counts support this clonotype. V gene TRBV7-9 combines with J gene TRBJ1-1; a weak D match, TRBD1 (5 bases). The CDR3 has 11 amino acids. CDR1 SEHNR and CDR2 FQNEAQ come from the germline V gene (reference sequence). V lost 4 bases to trimming and J lost 8 bases, with 8 bases between them. CDR3 sequence: CASSSGAEAFF. CDR3 in DNA: TGTGCCAGCAGCTCCGGGGCGGAAGCTTTCTTT.

J is TRBJ2-5 and V is TRBV2; the D is unclear. Trimming took off 3 bases at V and 6 bases at J, with 5 bases between the two ends. The germline V gene has CDR1 SNHLY and CDR2 FYNNEI. The CDR3 totals 11 residues. CDR3 loop: CASSDLKTQYF. CDR3 in DNA: TGTGCCAGCAGTGACTTGAAGACCCAGTACTTC.

This chain joins TRBV15 and TRBJ1-4; D gene unclear. The CDR3 is 13 amino acids. Germline V gene sequence: CDR1 LNHNV, CDR2 YYDKDF (reference sequence). V was cut by 5 bases and J by 5 bases, with 9 bases left in between. The CDR3 sequence is CATSDARNEKLFF. For the CDR3, the DNA is TGTGCCACCAGCGATGCCCGGAATGAAAAACTGTTTTTT.

The chain combines TRBV19 with TRBJ2-7; maybe TRBD1 (5 bases). Trimming took off 9 bases at V and 2 bases at J, with 14 bases between the two ends. This CDR3 has 13 residues. CDR1 and CDR2 from the germline V gene are LNHDA and SQIVND (reference sequence). This chain's CDR3 is CARATVPPYEQYF. The CDR3 bases are TGTGCCAGGGCGACAGTTCCTCCCTACGAGCAGTACTTC. The full variable domain, completed using reference TRBV19 and TRBJ2-7, is DGGITQSPKYLFRKEGQNVTLSCEQNLNHDAMYWYRQDPGQGLRLIYYSQIVNDFQKGDIAEGYSVSREKKESFPLTVTSAQKNPTAFYLCARATVPPYEQYFGPGTRLTVT.

This chain uses TRBV12-3 or TRBV12-4 with TRBJ2-1; 13 nucleotides agree with TRBD2. The CDR3 is 15 residues long. With V trimmed by 6 bases and J by 7 bases, 6 bases remained unmatched. CDR3 amino acids: CASRGTSGGANEQFF. As DNA, the CDR3 is TGTGCCAGCAGGGGAACTAGCGGGGGGGCGAATGAGCAGTTCTTC.

The rearrangement joins TRBV18 to TRBJ2-6, with TRBD2 matching 7 bases. The ends lost 5 bases at V and 2 bases at J; junction bases unmatched: 3. CDR3 length equals 15 residues. Germline lookup yields CDR1 KGHSH and CDR2 LQKENI. CDR3: CASSKRDAGANVLTF. The CDR3 DNA sequence: TGTGCCAGCTCAAAGCGGGACGCTGGGGCCAACGTCCTGACTTTC. Looking up the rest from reference TRBV18 and TRBJ2-6 gives the full variable domain: NAGVMQNPRHLVRRRGQEARLRCSPMKGHSHVYWYRQLPEEGLKFMVYLQKENIIDESGMPKERFSAEFPKEGPSILRIQQVVRGDSAAYFCASSKRDAGANVLTFGAGSRLTVL.

The table lists this clonotype with many counts. The rearrangement links TRBV4-2 to TRBJ2-1; TRBD2 is a possible D gene (5 bases). Trimming removed 0 bases from V and 9 bases from J, with 6 bases in between. The germline V gene encodes CDR1 LGHNA and CDR2 YNFKEQ. This CDR3 is 12 amino acids long. The CDR3 here is CASSQDEGEQFF. The CDR3 bases are TGTGCCAGCAGCCAAGACGAGGGTGAGCAGTTCTTC.

This clonotype has more than one count but fewer than ten. This chain links TRBV5-5 with TRBJ1-1, with unresolved D. The length of the CDR3 is 13 residues. V lost 3 bases and J 0 bases, leaving 6 bases between the germline ends. Germline V gene sequence: CDR1 SGHKS, CDR2 YYEKEE (reference sequence). CDR3 sequence: CASSSSVNTEAFF. CDR3 nucleotides: TGTGCCAGCAGCTCCTCGGTGAACACTGAAGCTTTCTTT.

Many counts were recorded for this clonotype. This chain uses TRBV19 with TRBJ1-1; 8 positions agree with TRBD1. Germline V lookup: CDR1 LNHDA, CDR2 SQIVND (reference sequence). This CDR3 has 14 amino acids. Trimming cost V 3 bases and J 6 bases; bases outside gene matches: 6. The CDR3 nucleotides are TGTGCCAGTAGTATCCAGGGGGCTGGGGCTGAAGCTTTCTTT. Translating it yields CASSIQGAGAEAFF.

V is TRBV10-3 and J is TRBJ2-5; maybe TRBD2 (6 bases). The CDR3 covers 12 residues. V lost 10 bases, J lost 4 bases, and 13 bases lay in between. Germline V gene lookup returns CDR1 ENHRY and CDR2 SYGVKD. DNA for the CDR3: TGTGCCACTCAAGCGGGTGGAGAGACCCAGTACTTC. Translated: CATQAGGETQYF.

This clonotype was counted at least ten times. This chain joins TRBV20-1 and TRBJ2-7; the D gene is possibly TRBD1 (8 bases). V was shortened by 0 bases and J by 4 bases, with 16 bases between the two germline ends. Germline V gives CDR1 DFQATT, CDR2 SNEGSKA (reference sequence). This CDR3 is built from 15 residues. In DNA, the CDR3 is TGCAGTGCTAGAGACAACCAACAGGGGGGGTACGAGCAGTACTTC. Translation gives CSARDNQQGGYEQYF.

This clonotype was observed at least ten times. The chain couples TRBV20-1 to TRBJ2-6; tentative D call: TRBD2 (6 bases). CDR1 and CDR2 from the germline V gene are DFQATT and SNEGSKA (reference sequence). This CDR3 region has 17 residues. Trimming stripped 1 base from V and 3 bases from J, with 16 bases between. CDR3 DNA: TGCAGTGCTAGAGGGTGGGAGGCGCGTGGTGGGGCCAACGTCCTGACTTTC. Protein product: CSARGWEARGGANVLTF.